The clone carrying this T cell receptor (beta chain) was observed once. This sample stems from a study of blood T cell repertoires in COVID-19. For the study at large: Samples taken during acute and convalescent COVID-19 were collected in the United States, Italy and Spain. PBMCs, B-cell-depleted T cells, or T cells were the source of the cDNA or gDNA that made up the material.

The CDR3 contains 15 residues. CDR1 SGHTA and CDR2 FQGNSA come from the germline V gene. Trimming left V 2 bases short and J 4 bases short, with 11 bases between. In the study's own analysis: How many nucleated cells were present was estimated from reference gene primer amplification. This table comes from immunoSEQ multiplex PCR, and its TCRdb copy is limited to in-frame clones, with some not included. V, J and clone size reflect that table, while D and trimming were determined from the DNA. The sample lists tens of thousands of clones, roughly 90% occurring once. The chain has TRBV7-2 and TRBJ1-4; D possibly corresponds to TRBD1 (5 bases). Sequencing input: peripheral blood. This receptor was taken from a man aged 50-60 years with COVID-19, enrolled during active disease. In DNA form, the CDR3 reads TGTGCCAGCAGCTTATCTCGACAGCTTAATGAAAAACTGTTTTTT. Protein product: CASSLSRQLNEKLFF.